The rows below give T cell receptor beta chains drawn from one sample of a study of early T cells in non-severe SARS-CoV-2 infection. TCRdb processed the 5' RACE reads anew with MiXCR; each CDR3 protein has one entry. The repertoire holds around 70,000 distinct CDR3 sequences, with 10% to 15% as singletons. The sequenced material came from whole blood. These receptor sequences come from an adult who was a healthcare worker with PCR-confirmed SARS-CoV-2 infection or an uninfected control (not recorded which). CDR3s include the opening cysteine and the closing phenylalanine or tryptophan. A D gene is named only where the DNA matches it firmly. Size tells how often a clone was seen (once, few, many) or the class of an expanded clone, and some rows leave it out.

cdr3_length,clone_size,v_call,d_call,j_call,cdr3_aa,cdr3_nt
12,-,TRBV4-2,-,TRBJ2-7,CASSQEGYEQYF,TGTGCCAGCAGCCAAGAAGGGTACGAGCAGTACTTC
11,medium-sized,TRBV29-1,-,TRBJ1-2,CSVARSYGYTF,TGCAGCGTTGCCAGGTCCTATGGCTACACCTTC
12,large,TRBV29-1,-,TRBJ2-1,CSVDFLANEQFF,TGCAGCGTTGACTTCTTAGCCAATGAGCAGTTCTTC
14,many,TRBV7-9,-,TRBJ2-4,CASSFAGPRNIQYF,TGTGCCAGCAGCTTCGCCGGGCCGAGGAACATTCAGTACTTC
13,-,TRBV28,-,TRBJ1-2,CASRPGQVLGYTF,TGTGCCAGCAGGCCTGGACAAGTCCTTGGCTACACCTTC
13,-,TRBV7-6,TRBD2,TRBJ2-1,CASSMGLANEQFF,TGTGCCAGCAGCATGGGACTAGCCAATGAGCAGTTCTTC
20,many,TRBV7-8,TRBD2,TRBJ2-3,CASSLAKPGTSGISTDTQYF,TGTGCCAGCAGCTTAGCAAAACCTGGGACTAGCGGGATTAGCACAGATACGCAGTATTTT
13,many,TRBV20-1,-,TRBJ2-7,CSAPTGHSYEQYF,TGCAGTGCCCCAACGGGCCACTCCTACGAGCAGTACTTC
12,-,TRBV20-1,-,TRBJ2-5,CSAGARVETQYF,TGCAGTGCCGGAGCCAGGGTGGAGACCCAGTACTTC
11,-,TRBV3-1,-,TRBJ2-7,CASSQVEEQYF,TGTGCCAGCAGCCAAGTTGAGGAGCAGTACTTC
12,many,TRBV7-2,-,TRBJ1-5,CASSNLNQPQHF,TGTGCCAGCAGCAACCTCAATCAGCCCCAGCATTTT
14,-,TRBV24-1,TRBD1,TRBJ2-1,CATSDFDRGSEQFF,TGTGCCACCAGTGATTTCGACAGGGGCTCTGAGCAGTTCTTC
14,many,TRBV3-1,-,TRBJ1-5,CASSQASLNQPQHF,TGTGCCAGCAGCCAAGCTAGCTTAAATCAGCCCCAGCATTTT
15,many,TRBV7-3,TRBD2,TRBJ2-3,CASSLSSGGQDTQYF,TGTGCCAGCAGCCTATCTAGCGGAGGCCAAGATACGCAGTATTTT
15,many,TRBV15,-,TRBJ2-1,CATSPVGDVTPEQFF,TGTGCCACCAGCCCAGTGGGGGACGTAACTCCCGAGCAGTTCTTC
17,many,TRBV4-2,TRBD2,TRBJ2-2,CASSQDLFGGSTGELFF,TGTGCCAGCAGCCAAGACCTCTTCGGGGGGAGCACCGGGGAGCTGTTTTTT
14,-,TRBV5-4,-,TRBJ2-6,CASSPGTGANVLTF,TGTGCCAGCAGCCCTGGGACTGGGGCCAACGTCCTGACTTTC
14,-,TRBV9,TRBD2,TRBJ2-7,CASSVLAGAYEQYF,TGTGCCAGCAGCGTTCTAGCGGGAGCCTACGAGCAGTACTTC
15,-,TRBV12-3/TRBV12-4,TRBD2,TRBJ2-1,CASSLRTSGDNEQFF,TGTGCCAGCAGCCTAAGGACTAGCGGTGACAATGAGCAGTTCTTC
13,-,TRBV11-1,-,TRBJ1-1,CASSLTFRSEAFF,TGTGCCAGCAGCTTAACGTTTAGGAGTGAAGCTTTCTTT
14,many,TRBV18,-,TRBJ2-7,CASSLTQGGYEQYF,TGTGCCAGCTCACTTACGCAGGGGGGCTACGAGCAGTACTTC
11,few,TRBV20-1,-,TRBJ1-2,CSAARSGGYTF,TGCAGTGCTGCCCGGTCTGGTGGCTACACCTTC
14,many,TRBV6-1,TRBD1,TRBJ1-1,CASKPGQGNTEAFF,TGTGCCAGCAAGCCGGGACAGGGGAACACTGAAGCTTTCTTT
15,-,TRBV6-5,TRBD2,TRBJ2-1,CASTFGGSSYNEQFF,TGTGCCAGCACGTTTGGCGGGAGCTCCTACAATGAGCAGTTCTTC
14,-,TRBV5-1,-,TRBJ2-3,CASSLDTSTDTQYF,TGCGCCAGCAGCTTGGATACTAGCACAGATACGCAGTATTTT
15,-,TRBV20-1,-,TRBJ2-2,CSARRGGSNTGELFF,TGCAGTGCTAGAAGAGGGGGGAGTAACACCGGGGAGCTGTTTTTT
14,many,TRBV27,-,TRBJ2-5,CASSFAPDQETQYF,TGTGCCAGCAGTTTTGCGCCAGACCAAGAGACCCAGTACTTC
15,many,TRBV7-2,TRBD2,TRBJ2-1,CASSLGLAGNNEQFF,TGTGCCAGCAGCCTGGGACTAGCGGGAAACAATGAGCAGTTCTTC
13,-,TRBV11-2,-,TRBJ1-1,CASSSAGRVRAFF,TGTGCCAGCAGCTCGGCAGGGAGGGTCAGAGCTTTCTTT
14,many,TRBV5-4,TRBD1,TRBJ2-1,CASSPTGSYNEQFF,TGTGCCAGCAGCCCGACAGGGTCCTACAATGAGCAGTTCTTC
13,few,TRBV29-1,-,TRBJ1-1,CSVERQLNTEAFF,TGCAGCGTTGAGAGACAGTTGAACACTGAAGCTTTCTTT
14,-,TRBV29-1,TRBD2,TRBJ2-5,CSVRLAPMQETQYF,TGCAGCGTACGACTAGCCCCCATGCAAGAGACCCAGTACTTC
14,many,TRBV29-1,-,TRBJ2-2,CSVRDFRNTGELFF,TGCAGCGTCCGGGACTTCCGCAACACCGGGGAGCTGTTTTTT
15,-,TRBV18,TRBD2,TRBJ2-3,CASSPLAGVGDTQYF,TGTGCCAGCTCACCACTAGCGGGAGTTGGGGATACGCAGTATTTT
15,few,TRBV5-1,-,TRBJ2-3,CASSLSGTTTDTQYF,TGCGCCAGCAGCTTATCGGGGACAACCACAGATACGCAGTATTTT
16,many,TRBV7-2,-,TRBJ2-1,CASSLVDSANYNEQFF,TGTGCCAGCAGCTTAGTGGATAGCGCCAATTACAATGAGCAGTTCTTC
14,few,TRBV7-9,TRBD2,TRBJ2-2,CASSLILASGELFF,TGTGCCAGCAGCTTAATACTAGCGAGCGGGGAGCTGTTTTTT
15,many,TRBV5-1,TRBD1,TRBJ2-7,CASSFSGTGAYEQYF,TGCGCCAGCAGCTTCTCCGGGACAGGGGCCTACGAGCAGTACTTC
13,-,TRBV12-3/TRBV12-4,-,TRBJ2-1,CASSLYLESEQFF,TGTGCCAGCAGTTTATACCTAGAGAGTGAGCAGTTCTTC
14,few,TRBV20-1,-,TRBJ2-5,CSALNPSEEETQYF,TGCAGTGCCCTAAATCCCTCAGAAGAGGAGACCCAGTACTTC
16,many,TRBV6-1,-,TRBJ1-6,CASRPPWGRANSPLHF,TGTGCCAGCAGACCCCCTTGGGGCAGGGCTAATTCACCCCTCCACTTT
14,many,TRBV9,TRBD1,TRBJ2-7,CASSVGGGPPEQYF,TGTGCCAGCAGCGTAGGAGGGGGCCCTCCCGAGCAGTACTTC
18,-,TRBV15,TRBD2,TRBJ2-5,CATLRARTSGGVLETQYF,TGTGCCACGCTACGCGCCCGGACTAGCGGAGGGGTTTTGGAGACCCAGTACTTC
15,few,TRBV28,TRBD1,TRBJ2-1,CASSRPGQSYNEQFF,TGTGCCAGCAGCCGCCCGGGACAGTCTTACAATGAGCAGTTCTTC
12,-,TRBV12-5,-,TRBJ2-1,CASGPKLNEQFF,TGTGCTAGTGGCCCGAAACTCAATGAGCAGTTCTTC
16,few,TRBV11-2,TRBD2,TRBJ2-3,CASSLDRTSGRNTQYF,TGTGCCAGCAGCTTAGATAGGACTAGCGGGAGGAATACGCAGTATTTT
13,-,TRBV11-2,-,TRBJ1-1,CASSLYRNTEAFF,TGTGCCAGCAGCTTATACCGGAACACTGAAGCTTTCTTT
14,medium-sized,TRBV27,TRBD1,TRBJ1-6,CASSFLPRTGPLHF,TGTGCCAGCAGTTTTCTCCCCCGGACAGGACCCCTCCACTTT